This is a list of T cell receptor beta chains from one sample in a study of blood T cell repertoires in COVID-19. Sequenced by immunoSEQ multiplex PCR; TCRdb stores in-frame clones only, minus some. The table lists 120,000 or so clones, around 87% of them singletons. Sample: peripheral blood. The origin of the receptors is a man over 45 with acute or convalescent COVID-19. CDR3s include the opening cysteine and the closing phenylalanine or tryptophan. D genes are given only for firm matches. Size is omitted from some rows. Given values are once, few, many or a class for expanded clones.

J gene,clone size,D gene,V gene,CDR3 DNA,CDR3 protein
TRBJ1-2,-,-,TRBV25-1,TGTGCCAGCTCCCCCCCCGGGAACTATGGCTACACCTTC,CASSPPGNYGYTF
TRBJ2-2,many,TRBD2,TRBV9,TGTGCCAGCAGCGTAGTGGCGGGGGCGAACACCGGGGAGCTGTTTTTT,CASSVVAGANTGELFF
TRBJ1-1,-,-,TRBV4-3,TGCGCCAGCAGCCAAGGTTCAGGGGACACTGAAGCTTTCTTT,CASSQGSGDTEAFF
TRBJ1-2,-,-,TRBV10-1,TGCGCCAGCAGTGAGCGCAGGGACTATGGCTACACCTTC,CASSERRDYGYTF
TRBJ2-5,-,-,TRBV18,TGTGCCAGCTCACCGGGCCGTCAAGAGACCCAGTACTTC,CASSPGRQETQYF
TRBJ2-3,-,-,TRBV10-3,TGTGCCATCAGTGAGTCGGGAGGGGGAAGGACAGATACGCAGTATTTT,CAISESGGGRTDTQYF
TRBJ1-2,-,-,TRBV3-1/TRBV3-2,TGTGCCAGCAGCCCCCCCGGGGGAGGCTACACCTTC,CASSPPGGGYTF
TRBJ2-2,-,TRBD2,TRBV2,TGTGCCAGGTCGGGGGGAACCGGGGAGCTGTTTTTT,CARSGGTGELFF
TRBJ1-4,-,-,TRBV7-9,TGTGCCAGCAGTTCCAGGGGAAAAACTAATGAAAAACTGTTTTTT,CASSSRGKTNEKLFF
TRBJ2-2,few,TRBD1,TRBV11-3,TGTGCCAGCAGCTACACAGGGGACACCGGGGAGCTGTTTTTT,CASSYTGDTGELFF
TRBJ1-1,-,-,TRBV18,TGTGCCAGCTCACCAGCAGGCGACGAAGCTTTCTTT,CASSPAGDEAFF
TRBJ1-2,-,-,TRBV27,TGTGCCAGCAGTCAAACGAGGAGTCGGGCGGGTGTTGACTATGGCTACACCTTC,CASSQTRSRAGVDYGYTF
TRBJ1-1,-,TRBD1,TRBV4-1,TGCGCCAGCAGCCATCCCACAGGGGTCAACACTGAAGCTTTCTTT,CASSHPTGVNTEAFF
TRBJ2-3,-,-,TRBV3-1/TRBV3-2,TGTGCCAGCAGCCAAGATCGAGCCGTCGGCACAGATACGCAGTATTTT,CASSQDRAVGTDTQYF
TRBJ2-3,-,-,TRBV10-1,TGCGCCAGCAGTACTCTTGGAGTAACTAGCACAGATACGCAGTATTTT,CASSTLGVTSTDTQYF
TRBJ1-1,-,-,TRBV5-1,TGCGCCAGCAGCGGGTTTGGGGGGACCGCTGAAGCTTTCTTT,CASSGFGGTAEAFF
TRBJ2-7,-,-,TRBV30,TGTGCCTGGAAGGGGGGGGGTCAAACCTACGAGCAGTACTTC,CAWKGGGQTYEQYF
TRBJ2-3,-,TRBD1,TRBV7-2,TGTGCCAGCAACCTTCAGGGGGCGCACACAGATACGCAGTATTTT,CASNLQGAHTDTQYF
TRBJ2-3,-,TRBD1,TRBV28,TGTGCCAGCAGTCCAAGTGGGACAGTTGCGTATACGCAGTATTTT,CASSPSGTVAYTQYF
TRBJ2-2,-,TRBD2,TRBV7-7,TGTGCCAGCAGCTTAGCGCCAGCGGGGACGAACACCGGGGAGCTGTTTTTT,CASSLAPAGTNTGELFF
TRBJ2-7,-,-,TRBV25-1,TGTGCCAGCAGTCTCTATGGGGCGGCCTACGAGCAGTACTTC,CASSLYGAAYEQYF
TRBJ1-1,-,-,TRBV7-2,TGTGCCAGCAGCCGACCACTACGACTGGAAGCTTTCTTT,CASSRPLRLEAFF
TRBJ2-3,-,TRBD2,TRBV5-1,TGCGCCAGCAGCTTAGCGGGAGTGGGAAATACGCAGTATTTT,CASSLAGVGNTQYF
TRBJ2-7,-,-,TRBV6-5,TGTGCCAGCACCCCTCTGGGGGGAGGTGGAACCGAGCAGTACTTC,CASTPLGGGGTEQYF
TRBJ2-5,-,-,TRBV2,TGTGCCAGCAGTGATCTTCCATCCGGGGGAGAGACCCAGTACTTC,CASSDLPSGGETQYF